The 11 T cell receptor beta chains reported below all come from one sample, sequenced in a study of blood T cell repertoires in COVID-19. TCRdb's copy holds only in-frame clones and misses some; the assay was immunoSEQ multiplex PCR. This sample has a few hundred thousand clones; 80% to 90% occur once, and the top ten carry 3.5% to 4%. Sequenced material: PBMCs or T cells enriched from blood (not recorded which). The receptors originated from a woman in her 40s with acute COVID-19.

This clone has just one count. The chain has TRBV2 and TRBJ2-7; TRBD2 matches at 14 bases. CDR1 and CDR2 from the germline V gene are SNHLY and FYNNEI. The CDR3 totals 13 residues. CDR3 sequence reads: CANSQGLAGVSRV. DNA of the CDR3: TGTGCCAACTCGCAGGGACTAGCGGGAGTTTCCAGGGTC.

The chain employs TRBV7-3 and TRBJ1-4; 9 bases agree with TRBD1. The CDR3 spans 19 residues. J lost 0 bases, V lost 5 bases, and 13 bases had no gene match. From germline, CDR1 is SGHTA and CDR2 FQGTGA. CDR3: CASSPLRTGVPSTNEKLFF. The CDR3 nucleotides read TGTGCCAGCAGCCCTTTGAGGACAGGGGTACCCTCAACTAATGAAAAACTGTTTTTT.

V and J are TRBV29-1 and TRBJ2-7; 7 bases line up with TRBD1. The CDR3 is made up of 13 amino acids. Germline trimming cut 4 bases from V and 3 bases from J; bases unmatched to any gene: 6. The germline V gene encodes CDR1 SQVTM and CDR2 ANQGSEA. The CDR3, as DNA: TGCAGCGTTGTGGGGACAGCCGACTACGAGCAGTACTTC. Translated, it gives CSVVGTADYEQYF.

V is TRBV30 and J is TRBJ2-5, with TRBD2 identical over 11 bases. V gave up 3 bases and J gave up 7 bases; unmatched junction bases: 7. Germline loops: CDR1 GTSNPN, CDR2 SVGIG (reference sequence). CDR3 length equals 14 residues. Here the CDR3 DNA reads TGTGCCTGGAGCGGGACTAGCGGTTTCAGGACCCAGTACTTC. Residues: CAWSGTSGFRTQYF.

The J gene is TRBJ2-1, the V gene TRBV7-9; TRBD2 agrees at 10 bases. The CDR3 totals 17 residues. V shed 1 base, J shed 14 bases, and the junction held 17 bases outside the gene matches. Germline CDR1 and CDR2: SEHNR and FQNEAQ (reference sequence). The DNA for the CDR3 is TGTGCCAGCAGCTTAGGACTAGCGGGCCGTGTTTCGAATTTGGAGTTCTTC. Translated: CASSLGLAGRVSNLEFF.

This clone was seen a few times. The genes are TRBV9 and TRBJ2-7, with D possibly TRBD2 on 6 matching bases. Germline V gene sequence: CDR1 SGDLS, CDR2 YYNGEE. The CDR3 contains 14 residues. V was trimmed by 4 bases and J by 2 bases, leaving 13 bases between them. The CDR3 DNA reads TGTGCCAGCAGCACCCACTGGGGGGCCTACGAGCAGTACTTC. Protein: CASSTHWGAYEQYF.

This clone appeared once. This chain joins TRBV21-1 and TRBJ2-7; the listed D gene, TRBD1, was not tested against the DNA. TRBV21-1 is reported as a pseudogene. The CDR3 runs to 18 residues. DNA for the CDR3: TGTGCCAGCAGCCCCAGCACAGGGGGGCTAGCGGACCGTTGGGAGCAGTACTTC. The encoded protein is CASSPSTGGLADRWEQYF.

The chain employs TRBV7-9 and TRBJ2-7, with 10 bases aligning to TRBD2. The CDR3 contains 14 residues. With V trimmed by 1 base and J by 7 bases, 4 bases remained unmatched. Per germline, CDR1 SEHNR and CDR2 FQNEAQ (reference sequence). The CDR3: CASSLGLAGEEQYF. The CDR3 DNA reads TGTGCCAGCAGCTTAGGCCTAGCGGGAGAAGAGCAGTACTTC.

This rearrangement joins TRBV19 to TRBJ2-7; possibly TRBD2 for D (6 bases). Germline V gene lookup returns CDR1 LNHDA and CDR2 SQIVND (reference sequence). The CDR3 extends over 14 amino acids. V lost 5 bases and J 1 base, leaving 12 bases between the germline ends. The CDR3 DNA is TGTGCCAGTAGTTTCGGGGGATCGTCCTACGAGCAGTACTTC. Translation: CASSFGGSSYEQYF.

This chain connects TRBV12-2 to TRBJ2-2; TRBD2, the table's D call, was not compared with the DNA. TRBV12-2 is classified as a pseudogene. The CDR3 is 14 residues long. CDR3 DNA: TGTGCAAGTCGCCCCCTGGGCGGGAGCGGGGAGCTGTTTTTT. As protein: CASRPLGGSGELFF.

V usage is TRBV9 and J usage is TRBJ1-5, with TRBD1 as a possible D gene (6 bases). With 1 base removed from V and 7 bases from J, the gap between germline ends came to 12 bases. CDR3 length: 14 residues. From germline, CDR1 is SGDLS and CDR2 YYNGEE. The CDR3 here is CASSVTGQGQPQHF. The CDR3, as DNA: TGTGCCAGCAGCGTAACAGGGCAAGGCCAGCCCCAGCATTTT.